A selection of T cell receptor beta chains follows, all from one sample in a study of control samples from healthy donors and cancer patients. Clones were read by immunoSEQ multiplex PCR, and TCRdb kept only the in-frame ones, dropping some. This table holds some 73,000 clones, about 95% found once. Input material: blood. The receptors derive from a woman aged 40 to 50 in good health. Each CDR3 is given without its conserved first and last residue. Fields, in order: V gene, CDR3 protein.

TRBV4-1 ASSQETREGLYTQY
TRBV4-3 ASSQEIGVNTGELF
TRBV7-9 ASRPDRLSSYEQY
TRBV6-5 ASTDRADEKLF
TRBV11-2 ASSLELLMSGTSLTQY
TRBV2 ASIPGASHEQF
TRBV5-1 ASTSYPETTGELF
TRBV5-6 ASSFGQGVGELF
TRBV5-1 ASSLTLGAQTQY
TRBV5-1 ASSLTRANTEAF
TRBV11-2 ASQGLADYEQY
TRBV28 ASSLSAGTGELF
TRBV7-9 ASIPGDSLEPAYNEQF
TRBV30 AWSATGSYEQY
TRBV6-2/TRBV6-3 ASSYSPRGGIYNEQF
TRBV9 ASSGRTVNTEAF
TRBV3-1/TRBV3-2 ASSHRIYEQY
TRBV9 ASSMEGWSYGYT
TRBV7-9 ASSPRGQGRRAQH
TRBV19 ASSIRGNTDTQY
TRBV2 ASSEGLDGEAF
TRBV4-2 ASSPEGSSGANVLT
TRBV5-6 ASSLIPGQSSPLH
TRBV6-1 ASSEETGGSEKLF
TRBV6-2/TRBV6-3 ASSSGGPDTQY
TRBV16 ASSQGGATGNTIY
TRBV5-1 ASSLAGGAGGYEQY
TRBV30 AWGLNYGYT
TRBV7-8 ASTGGISYEQY
TRBV19 ASSVGLARSTDTQY
TRBV5-5 ASSLAWASGYNEQF
TRBV12-3/TRBV12-4 ASTRGVHTEAF
TRBV14 ASRDRVPTGELF
TRBV5-4 ASSLEARELF
TRBV7-8 ASSLGGKGADTQY
TRBV28 ASAGIPTDGGGELF
TRBV5-1 ASSPQGVTEAF
TRBV30 AWSEQIQAF
TRBV28 ASSLGGRNQPQH
TRBV5-1 ASSLATAMNTEAF
TRBV11-3 ASSLARYNEQF
TRBV6-5 ASSYSPAEDTGELF
TRBV14 ASSLMAGGEKLF
TRBV10-2 ASAANTEAF
TRBV30 AWSALQEFFNSPLH
TRBV5-8 ASSQIGRATGELF
TRBV6-4 ASSGTGETEAF
TRBV6-5 ASSAVQGPGGYT
TRBV19 ASSFLINEQF
TRBV5-1 ASSNYNEQF
TRBV27 ASTFIVDRGRTEAF
TRBV7-9 ASSLWLAGGHEQF
TRBV4-2 ASSQGQGNQPQH
TRBV4-3 ASSPGQGSIQPQH
TRBV2 ASSERGLAGGETQY
TRBV6-6 ASGDRLYEQY
TRBV27 ASSLFAGTSSRLF
TRBV10-3 AITPGGAGEQY
TRBV6-8 ASRVLDRVPEAF
TRBV4-3 ASSQDLIDTGELF